These T cell receptor beta chains were read from a single sample in a study of blood T cells in healthy people across ages. In TCRdb, the 5' RACE reads were re-called with MiXCR into one record per CDR3 protein. Of 1.5 million to 2 million distinct CDR3 sequences detected, just under 50% appear once; the ten largest clones hold more than 2%. The sequencing sample was made of blood. The origin of the receptors is a woman between 40 and 55 years old in good health. CDR3s include the opening cysteine and the closing phenylalanine or tryptophan. D genes are given only for firm matches. For some rows the clone size is stated as once, few or many, or as a class when expanded; others skip it.

J gene	clone size	D gene	V gene	CDR3 DNA	CDR3 protein
TRBJ2-1	NA	NA	TRBV7-3	TGTGCCAGCCAGCCGGGGGGCCAATTGGATGAGCAGTTCTTC	CASQPGGQLDEQFF
TRBJ2-7	few	NA	TRBV20-1	TGCAGTGCCCGACCTGACCCCGGGATGAGCTACGAGCAGTACTTC	CSARPDPGMSYEQYF
TRBJ1-2	NA	NA	TRBV12-3/TRBV12-4	TGTGCCAGCAGTCCCGACAATAACTATGGCTACACCTTC	CASSPDNNYGYTF
TRBJ2-7	NA	NA	TRBV7-2	TGTGCCAGCAGCATAACAGGTAACCCCTACGAGCAGTACTTC	CASSITGNPYEQYF
TRBJ1-5	NA	NA	TRBV20-1	TGCAGTGCTAGCGGTAGAATAAATCAGCCCCAGCATTTT	CSASGRINQPQHF
TRBJ2-7	few	NA	TRBV28	TGTGCCAGCAGTTTATGCAGCCTAACGTCAGGGGCCCCCTACGAGCAGTACTTC	CASSLCSLTSGAPYEQYF
TRBJ2-2	NA	NA	TRBV11-3	TGTGCCAGCAGCTCCGAGACAGGGAGGTCCGGGGAGCTGTTTTTT	CASSSETGRSGELFF
TRBJ2-5	NA	TRBD1	TRBV5-1	TGCGCCAGCAGCACGGACAGGGTCAGAGAGACCCAGTACTTC	CASSTDRVRETQYF
TRBJ2-7	few	TRBD1	TRBV20-1	TGCAGTGCTAGAAAGACAGGGACAAGGGTCGAGCAGTACTTC	CSARKTGTRVEQYF
TRBJ2-1	many	NA	TRBV5-1	TGTGCCAGCAGCTTAGTTTCTAGCTCCTACAATGAGCAGTTCTTC	CASSLVSSSYNEQFF
TRBJ2-5	NA	TRBD2	TRBV4-1	TGCGCCAGCAGCCAAGAGCGGCTCCCGGGACTAGCGGGGGGTCATCGCCTGCAAGAGACCCAGTACTTC	CASSQERLPGLAGGHRLQETQYF
TRBJ2-5	NA	TRBD2	TRBV7-2	TGTGCCAGCAGCTTAGGATCTAGCGGGGGCCCTACCATGACCCAGTACTTC	CASSLGSSGGPTMTQYF
TRBJ2-5	NA	NA	TRBV5-1	TGCGCCAGCAGCTTGGCGGGAACGAAGAAAGAGACCCAGTACTTC	CASSLAGTKKETQYF
TRBJ1-6	NA	NA	TRBV4-2	TGTGCCAGCAGCCAAGACAGCTATAATTCACCCCTCCACTTT	CASSQDSYNSPLHF
TRBJ2-3	few	TRBD1	TRBV6-5	TGTGCCAGCAGCCTTACGGACAGGGTTTACACAGATACGCAGTATTTT	CASSLTDRVYTDTQYF
TRBJ1-2	NA	NA	TRBV9	TGTGCCAGCAGCGCCGACCGGGGACAAATTAACTATGGCTACACCTTC	CASSADRGQINYGYTF
TRBJ2-4	few	NA	TRBV11-2	TGTGCCAGCAGCCCAAAAGGATACATTCAGTACTTC	CASSPKGYIQYF
TRBJ2-5	NA	TRBD2	TRBV9	TGTGCCAGCAGCGTAGGACTAGCGGGGGCCGGGCTGGGAGAGACCCAGTACTTC	CASSVGLAGAGLGETQYF
TRBJ2-3	few	TRBD1	TRBV4-1	TGCGCCAGCAGCCAATTTTCGACAGGGAACAGAGATACGCAGTATTTT	CASSQFSTGNRDTQYF
TRBJ2-2	NA	NA	TRBV5-1	TGCGCCAGCAGCTACAGACCCCCCCCCACGAACACCGGGGAGCTGTTTTTT	CASSYRPPPTNTGELFF
TRBJ1-2	NA	NA	TRBV12-3/TRBV12-4	TGTGCCAGCAGTCCCGGGAGGGGCTCTGTTGGCTACACCTTC	CASSPGRGSVGYTF
TRBJ2-3	NA	TRBD2	TRBV7-2	TGTGCCAGCAGCCTAAGCGGGGCACTAGCGGGGGACCCAGCTGGGGATACGCAGTATTTT	CASSLSGALAGDPAGDTQYF
TRBJ2-7	few	NA	TRBV10-2	TGCGCCAGCAGTGATAACGAGCAGTACTTC	CASSDNEQYF
TRBJ1-5	NA	NA	TRBV7-9	TGTGCCAGCAGCTCGAAAGGGGGGCCCAATCAGCCCCAGCATTTT	CASSSKGGPNQPQHF
TRBJ2-1	NA	TRBD2	TRBV6-5	TGTGCCAGCAGTTCGACCGGGGGGGTTTCATACAATGAGCAGTTCTTC	CASSSTGGVSYNEQFF
TRBJ2-7	few	TRBD2	TRBV7-2	TGTGCCAGCAGCTTAGGAACGGGGGGTAAGGCCTACGAGCAGTACTTC	CASSLGTGGKAYEQYF
TRBJ2-1	NA	TRBD2	TRBV6-2/TRBV6-3	TGTGCCAGCAGTGGGCCGACTAGCGGGGGCAACAATGAGCAGTTCTTC	CASSGPTSGGNNEQFF
TRBJ1-1	NA	NA	TRBV4-3	TGCGCCAGCAGCCAAGCCGCGGTAAACACTGAAGCTTTCTTT	CASSQAAVNTEAFF
TRBJ1-2	NA	NA	TRBV27	TGTGCCAGCGGAACAGGGAGGTATGGCTACACCTTC	CASGTGRYGYTF
TRBJ2-5	NA	NA	TRBV7-9	TGTGCCAGCAGGGGAGATCGTTGGACAGAAGAAGAGACCCAGTACTTC	CASRGDRWTEEETQYF
TRBJ2-2	NA	TRBD2	TRBV4-3	TGCGCCAGCAGCCGCTGGACTAGCGGGGGGGCACGGACCGGGGAGCTGTTTTTT	CASSRWTSGGARTGELFF
TRBJ2-3	NA	NA	TRBV7-6	TGTGCCAGCAGCTTAGACGGGGTGGGGAGTGGCACAGATACGCAGTATTTT	CASSLDGVGSGTDTQYF
TRBJ2-1	NA	TRBD1	TRBV12-3/TRBV12-4	TGTGCCAGCAGTTTAGCGCAGGGGGCAAACAATGAGCAGTTCTTC	CASSLAQGANNEQFF
TRBJ1-2	once	TRBD1	TRBV2	TGTGCCAGCAACGCAGGGGGGATCTATGGCTACACCTTC	CASNAGGIYGYTF
TRBJ2-3	few	NA	TRBV7-2	TGTGCCAGCAGCTCGGGACGGGGACCGAGCACAGATACGCAGTATTTT	CASSSGRGPSTDTQYF
TRBJ2-3	NA	TRBD2	TRBV28	TGTGCCAGCAGCCCTGGTGTCCTAGCGGTCACAGATACGCAGTATTTT	CASSPGVLAVTDTQYF
TRBJ2-7	few	NA	TRBV28	TGTGCCAGCAGCCTCCGAAAGCACGAGCAGTACTTC	CASSLRKHEQYF
TRBJ2-1	NA	TRBD1	TRBV7-2	TGTGCCAGCAGCTTAGCTACCGGGACAGGGAAAAATGAGCAGTTCTTC	CASSLATGTGKNEQFF
TRBJ1-6	NA	TRBD1	TRBV9	TGTGCCAGCAGCGTAGTTGGGGATGCAGGGGGGAATTCACCCCTCCACTTT	CASSVVGDAGGNSPLHF
TRBJ2-7	NA	NA	TRBV4-3	TGCGCCAGCAGCCAAGACACCCCGAACGAGCAGTACTTC	CASSQDTPNEQYF
TRBJ1-2	few	NA	TRBV3-1	TGTGCCAGCAGCCAAGATTTCCTCACCTCCCCCTCTTGGGGATCTTATGGCTACACCTTC	CASSQDFLTSPSWGSYGYTF
TRBJ2-1	once	TRBD1	TRBV6-6	TGTGCCAGCAGCCTCCAGGGGGTGGAAAGGGATGAGCAGTTCTTC	CASSLQGVERDEQFF
TRBJ2-5	once	NA	TRBV7-2	TGTGCCAGCAGCTTAGCTGGAGCGAGGGCAGAGACCCAGTACTTC	CASSLAGARAETQYF
TRBJ2-7	NA	NA	TRBV7-2	TGTGCCAGCAGCTCCCTCTCCCAGGGTTCGTCCGAGCAGTACTTC	CASSSLSQGSSEQYF
TRBJ1-2	NA	TRBD1	TRBV29-1	TGCAGCGTTGGGGGCAGGGGGCAAGGCTACACCTTC	CSVGGRGQGYTF
TRBJ1-4	few	TRBD1	TRBV4-3	TGCGCCAGCAGCCAAGCGGACAGGTTGGCCGAAAAACTGTTTTTT	CASSQADRLAEKLFF
TRBJ2-1	NA	NA	TRBV2	TGTGCCAGCAGTGAACAGGGGTTAGGAAGGAATGAGCAGTTCTTC	CASSEQGLGRNEQFF
TRBJ2-1	NA	NA	TRBV15	TGTGCCACCAGCAGAGAACGTCGAGCGAAGGAATACTCCTACAATGAGCAGTTCTTC	CATSRERRAKEYSYNEQFF
TRBJ2-2	NA	NA	TRBV6-5	TGTGCCAGCAAGTGGGGAACCGGGGAGCTGTTTTTT	CASKWGTGELFF
TRBJ2-7	NA	NA	TRBV20-1	TGCAGTGCCCGGGGCCAAAACGGAGAGCAGTACTTC	CSARGQNGEQYF
TRBJ2-7	few	NA	TRBV7-2	TGTGCCAGCAGCTTAGAGGGGGCAGGGACTCCCTACGAGCAGTACTTC	CASSLEGAGTPYEQYF
TRBJ1-6	NA	NA	TRBV28	TGTGCCAGCAGTTCAGACCGTGCGGCCCTCCACTTT	CASSSDRAALHF